Here is one T cell receptor beta chain with its context. The target of this receptor is not known. The sample holds no much larger clone one base away, and base qualities are not on file. CDR1 is given as SGHTA and CDR2 as FQGNSA, both from the germline V gene. The CDR3 runs 15 residues from the cysteine to the phenylalanine. This entry keeps only the CDR3 DNA: 45 bases, framed from base 1. The V and J ends are trimmed by 1 base and 2 bases, leaving 6 bases between them. The High Capacity cDNA Reverse Transcription Kit was used to reverse transcribe all of the isolated RNA, meaning that expressed TCRB transcripts were what got sequenced. Deep immunoSEQ sequencing was performed on naive, central memory and regulatory T cell samples, with an average of roughly 3.6 million total reads per sample. Sorted cells were lysed in RLT buffer, and RNA was extracted using DNase-treated RNeasy Micro or Mini kits according to cell number. To prevent cross-contamination, every cell subset was processed on its own, while patient and healthy donor samples were processed together. The immunoSEQ multiplex PCR was used to amplify TCRB sequences from cDNA, yielding 87-bp fragments that span the CDR3 region. The amplicons were sequenced using the Illumina HiSeq platform. In the authors' own workflow: Synthetic template baselines were used to correct PCR bias computationally, reads within Hamming distance 2 were collapsed together, and singletons that could not be merged were discarded. Reads were aligned to IMGT to assign V, D and J genes, CDR3 length, and insertions or deletions at six rearrangement sites. Clonotype counts were normalized to sorted cell number within each subset before computing true diversity and Gini coefficients with the tcR R package. Repertoire sharing was quantified using the overlap coefficient calculated on TCRB nucleotide sequences. TCRdb holds this immuneACCESS table with in-frame rearrangements only. Some clones are missing; in checked studies, unresolved V genes explain under half, and the rest has no known cause. V and J calls and clone size are those listed in that table; D and trimming were worked out from the DNA. In this sample the table shows 150,000 to 200,000 clones, approximately 8.7% of which occur a single time. The ten largest account for 0.7% of the sample.

This sample is part of a study of beta chain features in type 1 diabetes listed by TCRdb under 2018. At the level of the whole study: Mean age, gender distribution, total cell number and subset yield did not differ between patients and healthy donors. A total of 107,917,701 sorted cells were examined across all samples, and the number of cells per subset was strongly correlated with RNA yield. The study compared the TCRB repertoires of sorted circulating CD4+ T cell subsets in recently diagnosed type 1 diabetes patients with those in matched healthy donors. Whereas all 30 or so donors provided naive and central memory subsets, regulatory and stem cell-like memory subsets were isolated from just 8 patients and roughly 8 healthy donors.

On the study overall, not on this receptor specifically: Naive, central memory and regulatory TCRB repertoires appeared to be more alike among patients than among healthy donors. Because cDNA was sequenced instead of genomic DNA, activated cells with high expression could be over-represented, although the groups did not differ in activation or CD3 levels. Shorter templates might have been favored by PCR, but patient and control samples were amplified and corrected together, so both groups would have been affected equally by any skew. In all four CD4+ subsets, TCRB CDR3 length was moderately but significantly shorter in type 1 diabetes patients. Because small numbers of individuals were included in the HLA sub-analyses, any influence of HLA type on TCRB rearrangement was left unresolved. At VDJ recombination sites, type 1 diabetes patients had fewer insertions and more deleted nucleotides, which implies abnormalities in thymic rearrangement.

Each donor gave one peripheral blood draw, averaging roughly 100 mL, which was collected into heparinised tubes. Using a panel that included CD45RO, CCR7, CD25, CD127, CD95 and CD27, naive, central memory, regulatory and stem cell-like memory CD4+ T cells were sorted on a BD FACSAria II. All sorted populations exceeded 95% purity. Right away, PBMCs were isolated by Lymphoprep density gradient centrifugation and were stained directly, with no culture step. To minimize batch effects, samples were stained and sorted in pairs, one healthy donor with one patient per experiment. This chain joins TRBV7-2 to TRBJ2-6, with TRBD1 tentatively as D gene (5 bases match). Sequencing input: central memory CD4+ T cells from blood. This clonotype originated in a woman aged 25 to 45 with type 1 diabetes. The DNA sequence is TGTGCCAGCAGCTTAGAGACAGCTGGGGCCAACGTCCTGACTTTC. It is translated as CASSLETAGANVLTF.